The rows below give T cell receptor beta chains drawn from one sample of a study of cytomegalovirus exposure and HLA in healthy donors. Clones were sequenced by immunoSEQ multiplex PCR, and TCRdb holds only the in-frame ones, with some missing. The sample comprises hundreds of thousands of clones, about 90% of which are singletons, and around 2.1% rests with the top ten. The specimen sequenced was PBMCs. These TCRs come from a woman between 18 and 29 years old in good health and CMV-seronegative. Both conserved end residues are part of each CDR3. The D gene is left open where the match is weak. Only some rows state a clone size, as once, few, many or a class for expanded clones.

cdr3_nt: TGTGCCAGCAGCCAACGGGGGGGCGGGTCCTACGAGCAGTACTTC
cdr3_aa: CASSQRGGGSYEQYF
j_call: TRBJ2-7
v_call: TRBV7-2
d_call: TRBD2
clone_size: once

cdr3_nt: TGTGCCAGCAGCGTAGGCGGCTGGAACAATGAGCAGTTCTTC
cdr3_aa: CASSVGGWNNEQFF
j_call: TRBJ2-1
v_call: TRBV9
d_call: -
clone_size: -

cdr3_nt: TGCGCCAGCAGCTGGACAGACTCCTACGAGCAGTACTTC
cdr3_aa: CASSWTDSYEQYF
j_call: TRBJ2-7
v_call: TRBV4-1
d_call: -
clone_size: -

cdr3_nt: TGTGCCAGCAGCTCCTCTCTGGCCTCTGGGGCCAACGTCCTGACTTTC
cdr3_aa: CASSSSLASGANVLTF
j_call: TRBJ2-6
v_call: TRBV7-6
d_call: -
clone_size: -

cdr3_nt: TGTGCCAGCAGCTTAAGGGAGTCGGCCAAAAACATTCAGTACTTC
cdr3_aa: CASSLRESAKNIQYF
j_call: TRBJ2-4
v_call: TRBV7-9
d_call: -
clone_size: -

cdr3_nt: TGTGCCAGCAGCTCCGGGGGGGTTTCTAATGAAAAACTGTTTTTT
cdr3_aa: CASSSGGVSNEKLFF
j_call: TRBJ1-4
v_call: TRBV7-2
d_call: -
clone_size: -

cdr3_nt: TGTGCCAGCAGCACCCGACAGGAAATGCGCTACGAGCAGTACTTC
cdr3_aa: CASSTRQEMRYEQYF
j_call: TRBJ2-7
v_call: TRBV7-9
d_call: -
clone_size: -

cdr3_nt: TGTGCCTGGAGTCACAGACTAGCGGGGGGCTTATACAATGAGCAGTTCTTC
cdr3_aa: CAWSHRLAGGLYNEQFF
j_call: TRBJ2-1
v_call: TRBV30
d_call: TRBD2
clone_size: -

cdr3_nt: TGTGCCAGCAGTTTGGGACAGCTAGACTATGGCTACACCTTC
cdr3_aa: CASSLGQLDYGYTF
j_call: TRBJ1-2
v_call: TRBV6-5
d_call: TRBD1
clone_size: -

cdr3_nt: TGTGCCAGTAGTGTAGGGAGGGATACGCAGTATTTT
cdr3_aa: CASSVGRDTQYF
j_call: TRBJ2-3
v_call: TRBV19
d_call: -
clone_size: -

cdr3_nt: TGTGCCAGCAATGCCGGACAGGGGTCGATCAATGAGCAGTTCTTC
cdr3_aa: CASNAGQGSINEQFF
j_call: TRBJ2-1
v_call: TRBV27
d_call: TRBD1
clone_size: -

cdr3_nt: TGTGCCAGCAGTGAACAGGGGGCTAACTATGGCTACACCTTC
cdr3_aa: CASSEQGANYGYTF
j_call: TRBJ1-2
v_call: TRBV2
d_call: TRBD1
clone_size: few

cdr3_nt: TGCGCCAGCAGCTTCATTCCCGAGGAGACCCAGTACTTC
cdr3_aa: CASSFIPEETQYF
j_call: TRBJ2-5
v_call: TRBV5-1
d_call: -
clone_size: once